This T cell receptor (beta chain) came from a study of cytomegalovirus exposure and HLA in healthy donors. It was with 60 Vbeta and 13 Jbeta primers that the PCR ran. The data were produced by immunoSEQ multiplex PCR, yet TCRdb's version contains in-frame clones alone and is incomplete. Of 150,000 to 250,000 clones listed, approximately 78% were seen once; the top ten hold approximately 6.5%. The CDR3 runs 16 residues. The trim removed 6 bases at V and 5 bases at J, leaving 12 bases unmatched. Germline V gene data show CDR1 as WNHNN and CDR2 as SYGVQD (reference sequence). Study-wide points: Immune exposure was documented only through CMV serostatus.

In its sample, this clone was seen a few times. Its cognate antigen is unknown. This TCR came from a woman between 45 and 65 years old in good health and CMV-seropositive. The source material was PBMCs. V gene TRBV10-1 combines with J gene TRBJ1-1, with TRBD1 matching over 10 bases. CDR3 sequence (DNA): TGCGCCAGCAGGTTAGACAGGGGGCGCTTGGGGACTGAAGCTTTCTTT. This gives the protein CASRLDRGRLGTEAFF.